The 22 T cell receptor beta chains below come from one sample, sequenced in a study of shared clonotypes between healthy human individuals. In the naive CD8 group, cells lacked CD45RO and were positively selected for CCR7, so terminally differentiated effector memory CD45RA+ cells were left out. The assay was immunoSEQ multiplex PCR, and TCRdb's table has in-frame clones only and misses some. The sample lists about 2 million clones, less than 95% occurring once. Sequenced sample: naive CD8+ T cells sorted from blood. These receptors originate from a man aged 18 to 35 in good health.

Comments on this clone: The same CDR3 can be traced to other DNA sequences in this sample. The V and J genes are TRBV5-4 and TRBJ2-3; no firm D call. The length of the CDR3 is 13 residues. Germline V gives CDR1 SGHNT, CDR2 YYREEE (reference sequence). V was clipped by 1 base and J by 3 bases, with 6 bases between them. CDR3 region: CASSLLGTDTQYF. In nucleotides, the CDR3 is TGTGCCAGCAGCTTGTTGGGGACAGATACGCAGTATTTT. Full variable domain (outside the CDR3, taken from reference TRBV5-4 and TRBJ2-3): ETGVTQSPTHLIKTRGQQVTLRCSSQSGHNTVSWYQQALGQGPQFIFQYYREEENGRGNFPPRFSGLQFPNYSSELNVNALELDDSALYLCASSLLGTDTQYFGPGTRLTVL.

J is TRBJ2-2 and V is TRBV27, with D unclear. Germline-derived CDR1 and CDR2 are MNHEY and SMNVEV (reference sequence). With 3 bases removed from V and 3 bases from J, the gap between germline ends came to 11 bases. This CDR3 has 15 residues. The CDR3 region is CASSFLAPYTGELFF. Here the CDR3 DNA reads TGTGCCAGCAGTTTTCTGGCCCCTTACACCGGGGAGCTGTTTTTT.

This chain links TRBV7-9 with TRBJ2-6; 7 bases agree with TRBD1. Losses at the gene ends were 2 bases for V and 2 bases for J; bases not matched to a gene: 6. Germline V gene lookup returns CDR1 SEHNR and CDR2 FQNEAQ (reference sequence). CDR3 length: 17 amino acids. The DNA for the CDR3 is TGTGCCAGCAGCTTAAAGGGGGCAGCAGCTGGGGCCAACGTCCTGACTTTC. Translated, it gives CASSLKGAAAGANVLTF.

This chain uses TRBV30 with TRBJ1-2, with D perhaps TRBD1 (6 bases). Trimming cost V 0 bases and J 3 bases, with 11 bases left between them. CDR3 length: 14 amino acids. Germline CDR1 and CDR2: GTSNPN and SVGIG (reference sequence). CDR3 DNA sequence: TGTGCCTGGAGTGTACAGGGCCCCTACTATGGCTACACCTTC. Translating it yields CAWSVQGPYYGYTF.

The rearrangement links TRBV7-9 to TRBJ1-5; no firm D call. V was shortened by 4 bases and J by 5 bases, with 12 bases between the two germline ends. The CDR3 is 14 residues long. The germline V gene encodes CDR1 SEHNR and CDR2 FQNEAQ (reference sequence). Here the CDR3 reads CASSYPGGDQPQHF. CDR3 DNA: TGTGCCAGCAGCTACCCCGGAGGAGATCAGCCCCAGCATTTT.

A remark on this clone: Other DNA sequences in the same sample also yield this CDR3. The V and J genes are TRBV6-5 and TRBJ1-2; D gene unclear. V lost 2 bases, J lost 1 base, and 8 bases lay in between. The CDR3 contains 14 residues. The germline V gene has CDR1 MNHEY and CDR2 SVGAGI. CDR3 nucleotide sequence: TGTGCCAGCAGTTACAGGGTCGATAACTATGGCTACACCTTC. It codes for CASSYRVDNYGYTF.

In this sample, this clone turned up once. The J gene is TRBJ2-1, the V gene TRBV7-6; unclear D gene. Germline CDR1 reads SGHVS; CDR2 reads FNYEAQ. Trimming took off 4 bases at V and 6 bases at J, with 22 bases between the two ends. The length of the CDR3 is 17 residues. The CDR3 nucleotides are TGTGCCAGCAGCTCCCGAGAAGACGGGTCGTTCTTCAATGAGCAGTTCTTC. Residues: CASSSREDGSFFNEQFF.

This rearrangement joins TRBV12-1 to TRBJ1-2. TRBV12-1 is flagged as a pseudogene. The CDR3 extends over 16 amino acids. In nucleotides, the CDR3 is TGTGCCAGCAGCCCCTGGGCGGATCTCGTCGCGGATGGCTACACCTTC. Encoded protein: CASSPWADLVADGYTF.

V usage is TRBV9 and J usage is TRBJ2-7; D is ambiguous. V lost 2 bases and J 1 base, leaving 13 bases between the germline ends. Germline values: CDR1 SGDLS, CDR2 YYNGEE. CDR3 length equals 15 residues. Here the CDR3 DNA reads TGTGCCAGCAGCGTCGGGCAGAACCCTTCCTACGAGCAGTACTTC. As protein: CASSVGQNPSYEQYF.

The rearrangement uses TRBV13 and TRBJ2-7; TRBD1 matches at 8 bases. CDR1 and CDR2 (germline): PRHDT, FYEKMQ (reference sequence). CDR3 length equals 13 residues. V gave up 5 bases and J gave up 5 bases; unmatched junction bases: 5. The CDR3 loop reads CASSTRQGNEQYF. CDR3 sequence (DNA): TGTGCCAGCAGCACACGACAGGGGAACGAGCAGTACTTC.

The chain is built from TRBV14 and TRBJ1-1; D gene ambiguous. The CDR3 totals 17 residues. CDR1 and CDR2 from the germline V gene are SGHDN and FVKESK. Between the trimmed V and J ends, which lost 2 bases and 3 bases, there was a span of 19 bases. The CDR3 DNA reads as TGTGCCAGCAGCCAACTCCGGGTAAGGTACGGAGACACTGAAGCTTTCTTT. Translating it yields CASSQLRVRYGDTEAFF.

The chain uses TRBV7-8 and TRBJ2-7; TRBD1 might be the D (7 bases). V lost 2 bases to trimming and J lost 2 bases, with 16 bases between them. The germline gives CDR1 SGHVS, CDR2 FQNEAQ. The length of the CDR3 is 16 residues. This CDR3 is CASSLFVAGGTYEQYF. CDR3 coding DNA: TGTGCCAGCAGCTTATTTGTGGCAGGGGGGACCTACGAGCAGTACTTC. Full variable domain (missing parts from reference TRBV7-8 and TRBJ2-7): GAGVSQSPRYKVAKRGQDVALRCDPISGHVSLFWYQQALGQGPEFLTYFQNEAQLDKSGLPSDRFFAERPEGSVSTLKIQRTQQEDSAVYLCASSLFVAGGTYEQYFGPGTRLTVT.

This rearrangement joins TRBV29-1 to TRBJ1-2; perhaps TRBD1 as D (5 bases). The CDR3 length is 13 residues. The V and J ends lost 3 bases and 7 bases respectively, with 15 bases between them. The V gene's germline CDR1 is SQVTM and CDR2 ANQGSEA. This CDR3 is CSVDEGDRGGYTF. The CDR3 DNA sequence: TGCAGCGTTGATGAAGGGGATCGGGGTGGCTACACCTTC.

The V gene is TRBV9, the J gene TRBJ2-2; D unclear. CDR1 SGDLS and CDR2 YYNGEE come from the germline V gene. The V end was cut by 0 bases, the J end by 8 bases, with 14 bases between. The CDR3 totals 15 residues. The CDR3 region is CASSVGAPGRGELFF. CDR3 in DNA: TGTGCCAGCAGCGTAGGTGCACCTGGCAGGGGGGAGCTGTTTTTT.

The V call is TRBV13, the J call TRBJ2-7, with 7 bases identical to TRBD1. The CDR3 has 16 amino acids. V lost 8 bases, J lost 0 bases, and 13 bases stayed unmatched. Per germline, CDR1 PRHDT and CDR2 FYEKMQ (reference sequence). The CDR3 is CASQLVGQGVSYEQYF. CDR3 DNA: TGTGCCAGCCAACTTGTGGGGCAGGGGGTCTCCTACGAGCAGTACTTC.

The gene calls are TRBV6-6 and TRBJ1-1; no clear D gene. The CDR3 has 9 residues. CDR1 and CDR2 (germline): MNHNY, SVGAGI (reference sequence). Trimming shortened V by 11 bases and J by 5 bases, and 6 bases separated the two germline ends. CDR3 residues: CAGETEAFF. The CDR3 DNA is TGTGCCGGGGAAACTGAAGCTTTCTTT.

The J gene is TRBJ1-1, the V gene TRBV7-6, with 8 nucleotides matching TRBD1. Germline CDR1 is SGHVS and CDR2 is FNYEAQ. The CDR3 runs to 17 residues. Germline trimming cut 4 bases from V and 0 bases from J; bases unmatched to any gene: 10. The DNA of the CDR3 is TGTGCCAGCAGCTCCGCCATGGGCAGGGGGCTGAACACTGAAGCTTTCTTT. Translating it yields CASSSAMGRGLNTEAFF.

The genes are TRBV5-6 and TRBJ2-1; 7 bases are a match to TRBD1. Germline V gene sequence: CDR1 SGHDT, CDR2 YYEEEE. The V and J ends lost 4 bases and 1 base, in that order; junction bases with no gene match: 2. The CDR3 runs 14 residues. CDR3 region: CASSQGVSYNEQFF. CDR3 nucleotides: TGTGCCAGCAGCCAGGGGGTTTCCTACAATGAGCAGTTCTTC.

The chain joins TRBV6-5 to TRBJ2-5; 7 positions match TRBD2. The germline CDR1 and CDR2 sequences are MNHEY and SVGAGI. The CDR3 is 14 amino acids. V was clipped by 1 base and J by 4 bases; unmatched bases: 3. CDR3 bases: TGTGCCAGCAGTTACTTCGGGGAGGGAGAGACCCAGTACTTC. It translates to CASSYFGEGETQYF.

This clone appeared once. The chain employs TRBV7-9 and TRBJ2-7, with D hard to call. Trimming took 3 bases from V and 4 from J, leaving 16 bases between them. Germline-derived CDR1 and CDR2 are SEHNR and FQNEAQ (reference sequence). CDR3 length: 15 residues. The CDR3 loop reads CASSLPTLGLYEQYF. As DNA, the CDR3 is TGTGCCAGCAGCTTGCCTACCTTGGGGTTATACGAGCAGTACTTC.

This clone was seen once. This chain links TRBV7-8 with TRBJ2-7, with 12 bases identical to TRBD2. With 4 bases clipped from V and 2 bases from J, the junction kept 6 bases outside the gene matches. The germline gives CDR1 SGHVS, CDR2 FQNEAQ. CDR3 length: 16 amino acids. CDR3 nucleotides: TGTGCCAGCAGCTCCGGACTAGCGGGATACACCTACGAGCAGTACTTC. This encodes CASSSGLAGYTYEQYF.

V is TRBV19 and J is TRBJ1-3; no definite D call. V lost 3 bases and J 0 bases, leaving 6 bases between the germline ends. Germline lookup yields CDR1 LNHDA and CDR2 SQIVND (reference sequence). The CDR3 runs 14 residues. The CDR3 bases are TGTGCCAGTAGTATTAGGAGCTCTGGAAACACCATATATTTT. It encodes CASSIRSSGNTIYF.